This TCR beta chain was retrieved from a study of cytomegalovirus exposure and HLA in healthy donors. PCR used 60 Vbeta primers and 13 Jbeta primers. Repertoires were generated with immunoSEQ multiplex PCR, while TCRdb's copy carries only in-frame clones and drops some. This specimen shows some 55,000 clones; the ten leading clones hold approximately 7%. J gave up 5 bases and V 4 bases, and 4 bases lay outside the gene matches. From germline, CDR1 is SGHRS and CDR2 YFSETQ. The CDR3 is made up of 14 amino acids. The receptor was derived from a woman between 35 and 50 years old in good health and CMV-seronegative. The genes are TRBV5-1 and TRBJ2-5; TRBD1 matches at 11 bases. The sample was PBMCs. The DNA of the CDR3 is TGCGCCAGCAGCCGGACAGGGGGCCGTGAGACCCAGTACTTC. It is translated as CASSRTGGRETQYF.